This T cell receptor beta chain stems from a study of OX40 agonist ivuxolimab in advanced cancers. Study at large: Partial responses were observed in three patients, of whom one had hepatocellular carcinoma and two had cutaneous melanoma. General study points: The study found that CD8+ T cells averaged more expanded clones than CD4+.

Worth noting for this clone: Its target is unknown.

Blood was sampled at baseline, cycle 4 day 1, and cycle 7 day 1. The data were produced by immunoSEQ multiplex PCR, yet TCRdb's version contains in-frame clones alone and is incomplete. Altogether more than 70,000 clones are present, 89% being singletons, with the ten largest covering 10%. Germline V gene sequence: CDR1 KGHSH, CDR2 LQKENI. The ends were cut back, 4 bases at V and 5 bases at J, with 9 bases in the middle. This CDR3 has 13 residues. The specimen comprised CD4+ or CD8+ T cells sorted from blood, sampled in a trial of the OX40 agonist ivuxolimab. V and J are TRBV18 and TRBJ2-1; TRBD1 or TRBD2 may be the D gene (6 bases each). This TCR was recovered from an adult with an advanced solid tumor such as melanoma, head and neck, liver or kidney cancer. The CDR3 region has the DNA TGTGCCAGCTCACGGGGGGCGAACAATGAGCAGTTCTTC. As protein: CASSRGANNEQFF.